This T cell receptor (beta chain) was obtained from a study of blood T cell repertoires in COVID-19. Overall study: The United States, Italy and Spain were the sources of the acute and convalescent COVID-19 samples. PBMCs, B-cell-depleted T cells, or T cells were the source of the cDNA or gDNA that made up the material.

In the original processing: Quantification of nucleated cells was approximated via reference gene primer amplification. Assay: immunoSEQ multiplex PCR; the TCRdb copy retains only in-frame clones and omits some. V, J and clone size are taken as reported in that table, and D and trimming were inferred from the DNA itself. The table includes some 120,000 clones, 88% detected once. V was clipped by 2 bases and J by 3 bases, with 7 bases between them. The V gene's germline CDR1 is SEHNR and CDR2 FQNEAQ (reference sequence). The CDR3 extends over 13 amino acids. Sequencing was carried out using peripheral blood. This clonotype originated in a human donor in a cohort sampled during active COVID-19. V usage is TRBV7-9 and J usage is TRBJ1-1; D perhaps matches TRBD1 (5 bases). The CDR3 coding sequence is TGTGCCAGCAGCTTATGGGGGGACACTGAAGCTTTCTTT. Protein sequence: CASSLWGDTEAFF.